A single sample is the source of the 19 T cell receptor beta chains below, sequenced in a study of blood T cell repertoires in COVID-19 (TCRdb year 2020). Libraries were made using the immunoSEQ multiplex PCR assay. TCRdb mirrors the immuneACCESS table, restricted to in-frame sequences. Some clones are absent from its copies; in checked studies, under half trace to an unresolved V gene, and the reason for the others is unknown. For this sample there are tens of thousands of clones; just under 85% appear just once. About 15% of the sample is held by the ten biggest clonotypes. The sequencing input was peripheral blood. The receptors were sampled from a human donor in a cohort sampled during active COVID-19.

V usage is TRBV13 and J usage is TRBJ2-7; no clear D. This CDR3 contains 15 residues. The germline V gene encodes CDR1 PRHDT and CDR2 FYEKMQ (reference sequence). The ends were cut back, 2 bases at V and 3 bases at J, with 14 bases in the middle. This CDR3 is CASSLRGYRHYEQYF. In DNA, the CDR3 is TGTGCCAGCAGCTTACGTGGGTACAGACACTACGAGCAGTACTTC.

V and J are TRBV2 and TRBJ2-7, with D maybe TRBD1 (5 bases). CDR3 length: 13 amino acids. Germline V gene sequence: CDR1 SNHLY, CDR2 FYNNEI. Trimming shortened V by 0 bases and J by 6 bases, and 9 bases separated the two germline ends. This CDR3 reads CASSEAGRGEQYF. Here the CDR3 DNA reads TGTGCCAGCAGTGAAGCGGGTAGGGGCGAGCAGTACTTC.

The gene calls are TRBV5-5 and TRBJ1-3; D ambiguous. V was pared by 0 bases and J by 0 bases, with 4 bases between. Germline V lookup: CDR1 SGHKS, CDR2 YYEKEE (reference sequence). The CDR3 has 14 amino acids. CDR3 bases: TGTGCCAGCAGCTTGGGTAGCTCTGGAAACACCATATATTTT. This encodes CASSLGSSGNTIYF. Using reference TRBV5-5 and TRBJ1-3 for the parts outside the CDR3, the full variable domain is DAGVTQSPTHLIKTRGQQVTLRCSPISGHKSVSWYQQVLGQGPQFIFQYYEKEERGRGNFPDRFSARQFPNYSSELNVNALLLGDSALYLCASSLGSSGNTIYFGEGSWLTVV.

Only a few counts were recorded for this clone. V usage is TRBV5-6 and J usage is TRBJ1-1; D is unclear. Germline V gives CDR1 SGHDT, CDR2 YYEEEE. The V and J ends lost 0 bases and 7 bases respectively, with 4 bases between them. The CDR3 totals 11 residues. The CDR3 region is CASSLDSEAFF. The CDR3 DNA reads as TGTGCCAGCAGCTTGGACAGTGAAGCTTTCTTT.

This clone is a singleton in its sample. This chain links TRBV28 with TRBJ2-5; D is undetermined. Germline-derived CDR1 and CDR2 are MDHEN and SYDVKM. The CDR3 is 12 amino acids. The V and J ends lost 9 bases and 5 bases respectively, with 13 bases between them. In nucleotides, the CDR3 is TGTGCCAGTGGGCTGAATGGGGAGACCCAGTACTTC. Translating gives CASGLNGETQYF.

The chain recombines TRBV18 with TRBJ2-7, with a weak D call TRBD2 (6 bases). Between the trimmed V and J ends, which lost 3 bases and 0 bases, there was a span of 12 bases. This CDR3 has 15 residues. Germline V gene lookup returns CDR1 KGHSH and CDR2 LQKENI. The CDR3 protein is CASSPGTVDSYEQYF. The CDR3 bases are TGTGCCAGCTCACCCGGGACTGTGGACTCCTACGAGCAGTACTTC. Together with reference TRBV18 and TRBJ2-7, the CDR3 gives the full variable domain: NAGVMQNPRHLVRRRGQEARLRCSPMKGHSHVYWYRQLPEEGLKFMVYLQKENIIDESGMPKERFSAEFPKEGPSILRIQQVVRGDSAAYFCASSPGTVDSYEQYFGPGTRLTVT.

The chain joins TRBV11-1 to TRBJ2-5; 10 bases are shared with TRBD2. The CDR3 contains 14 residues. Germline V gene sequence: CDR1 SGHAT, CDR2 FQDESV (reference sequence). The V segment lost 4 bases and the J segment 2 bases; nucleotides outside the gene matches: 1. The CDR3 region has the DNA TGTGCCAGCAGCTCGGGACTAGCGCAAGAGACCCAGTACTTC. This sequence encodes CASSSGLAQETQYF.

The chain has TRBV24-1 and TRBJ2-1, with D perhaps matching TRBD2 (6 bases). V lost 4 bases, J lost 5 bases, and 14 bases lay in between. CDR1 and CDR2 (germline): KGHDR, SFDVKD. The CDR3 totals 15 residues. CDR3 sequence: CATSEGRGYNNEQFF. The CDR3 region has the DNA TGTGCCACCAGTGAAGGACGGGGGTATAACAATGAGCAGTTCTTC.

This clone showed up just a few times. V usage is TRBV4-2 and J usage is TRBJ1-2, with D unclear. Trimming stripped 0 bases from V and 3 bases from J, with 14 bases between. The CDR3 length is 16 residues. Germline V gene sequence: CDR1 LGHNA, CDR2 YNFKEQ. CDR3 amino acids: CASSQERPPRDYGYTF. Written as DNA, the CDR3 is TGTGCCAGCAGCCAAGAGCGGCCCCCGAGAGACTATGGCTACACCTTC.

This chain joins TRBV12-3 or TRBV12-4 and TRBJ2-3; D gene ambiguous. The CDR3 consists of 12 residues. The germline V and J ends were trimmed by 2 bases and 6 bases, with 6 bases remaining between them. The CDR3 here is CASSLPGDTQYF. The CDR3 nucleotides read TGTGCCAGCAGTTTACCCGGGGATACGCAGTATTTT.

This clone is a singleton in its sample. This chain joins TRBV5-4 and TRBJ2-2; a possible D gene is TRBD2 (5 bases). CDR3 size: 14 residues. CDR1 SGHNT and CDR2 YYREEE come from the germline V gene (reference sequence). Deletions cut 2 bases from V and 2 bases from J, with 7 bases between. The CDR3 sequence: CASSFEGNTGELFF. In nucleotides, the CDR3 is TGTGCCAGCAGCTTTGAGGGAAACACCGGGGAGCTGTTTTTT.

The genes are TRBV28 and TRBJ2-1; perhaps TRBD1 as D (5 bases). Germline-derived CDR1 and CDR2 are MDHEN and SYDVKM. The germline V and J ends were trimmed by 5 bases and 14 bases, with 22 bases remaining between them. The CDR3 has 14 residues. CDR3 sequence reads: CASSTQGLVHGEFF. In DNA form, the CDR3 reads TGTGCCAGCAGTACTCAGGGTTTGGTACACGGTGAGTTCTTC.

This chain uses TRBV9 with TRBJ2-7, with 8 bases that match TRBD1. Per the germline V gene, CDR1 is SGDLS and CDR2 is YYNGEE. The CDR3 consists of 13 residues. Trimming cost V 4 bases and J 3 bases; bases outside gene matches: 3. CDR3 region: CASSTTGGYEQYF. CDR3 nucleotide sequence: TGTGCCAGCAGCACCACAGGGGGCTACGAGCAGTACTTC.

The chain carries TRBV28 and TRBJ2-7, with 11 positions matching TRBD1. Losses at the gene ends were 5 bases for V and 7 bases for J; bases not matched to a gene: 10. The germline gives CDR1 MDHEN, CDR2 SYDVKM. This CDR3 is 15 amino acids long. Here the CDR3 DNA reads TGTGCCAGCAGTAAGGCCGGGACAGGGGGGTGGGAGCAGTACTTC. Protein: CASSKAGTGGWEQYF.

This chain links TRBV12-3 or TRBV12-4 with TRBJ1-5; D is perhaps TRBD1 (6 bases). The CDR3 runs 13 residues. The V end was cut by 7 bases, the J end by 7 bases, with 14 bases between. The CDR3 sequence: CASTVGRGQPQHF. CDR3 nucleotide sequence: TGTGCCAGCACCGTCGGCAGGGGCCAGCCCCAGCATTTT.

The chain has TRBV6-2 or TRBV6-3 and TRBJ2-7; 7 bases match TRBD1. The CDR3 length is 18 residues. From germline, CDR1 is MNHEY and CDR2 SVGEGT. After removal of 6 bases from V and 0 bases from J, the junction contained 17 bases not matched to a gene. CDR3 DNA: TGTGCCAGCAGCCAGATACGAACAGGGGACCGAAGCTCCTACGAGCAGTACTTC. It specifies CASSQIRTGDRSSYEQYF.

The rearrangement joins TRBV7-8 to TRBJ1-5, with TRBD1 matching 11 bases. Per germline, CDR1 SGHVS and CDR2 FQNEAQ. This CDR3 comprises 15 residues. Unmatched junction bases numbered 6, after V lost 5 bases and J lost 6 bases. Written as DNA, the CDR3 is TGTGCCAGCAGCCCGGGACAGGGGGGCACTCAGCCCCAGCATTTT. Translated, it gives CASSPGQGGTQPQHF.

This clone has just a few counts. The J gene is TRBJ2-7, the V gene TRBV5-6, with 7 bases that match TRBD1. The V and J ends lost 4 bases and 1 base, in that order; junction bases with no gene match: 11. The length of the CDR3 is 16 residues. Germline V gene lookup returns CDR1 SGHDT and CDR2 YYEEEE. This CDR3 is CASSALPGQRSYEQYF. The CDR3 nucleotides are TGTGCCAGCAGCGCCCTCCCGGGACAGAGGTCCTACGAGCAGTACTTC.

The chain combines TRBV6-4 with TRBJ2-1; 15 bases match TRBD2. The CDR3 sequence is 15 residues long. The J segment lost 5 bases and the V segment lost 5 bases, leaving 1 base of the junction unmatched. Germline loops: CDR1 MRHNA, CDR2 SNTAGT. The CDR3 here is CASSRTSGGDNEQFF. The CDR3 DNA sequence: TGTGCCAGCAGTCGGACTAGCGGGGGGGACAATGAGCAGTTCTTC.